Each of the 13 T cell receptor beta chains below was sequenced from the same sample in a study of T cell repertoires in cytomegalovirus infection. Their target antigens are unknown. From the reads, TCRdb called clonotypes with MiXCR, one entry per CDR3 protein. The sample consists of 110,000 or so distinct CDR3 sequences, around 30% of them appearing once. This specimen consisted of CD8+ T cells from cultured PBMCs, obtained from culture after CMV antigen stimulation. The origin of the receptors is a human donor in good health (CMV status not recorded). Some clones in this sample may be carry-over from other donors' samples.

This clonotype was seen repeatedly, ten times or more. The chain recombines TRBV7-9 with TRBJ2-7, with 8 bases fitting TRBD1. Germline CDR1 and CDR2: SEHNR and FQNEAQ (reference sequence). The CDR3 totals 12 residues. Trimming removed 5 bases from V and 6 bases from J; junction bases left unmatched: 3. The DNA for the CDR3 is TGTGCCAGCAGCCCGGGACAGGCCGAGCAGTACTTC. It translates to CASSPGQAEQYF. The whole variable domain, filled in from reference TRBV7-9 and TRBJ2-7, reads DTGVSQNPRHKITKRGQNVTFRCDPISEHNRLYWYRQTLGQGPEFLTYFQNEAQLEKSRLLSDRFSAERPKGSFSTLEIQRTEQGDSAMYLCASSPGQAEQYFGPGTRLTVT.

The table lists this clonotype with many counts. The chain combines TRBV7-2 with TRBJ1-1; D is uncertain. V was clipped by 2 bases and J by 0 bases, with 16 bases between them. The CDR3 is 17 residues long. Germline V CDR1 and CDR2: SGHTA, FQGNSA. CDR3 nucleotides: TGTGCCAGCAGCTTATATGGCCAGTCCGACATGAACACTGAAGCTTTCTTT. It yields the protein CASSLYGQSDMNTEAFF.

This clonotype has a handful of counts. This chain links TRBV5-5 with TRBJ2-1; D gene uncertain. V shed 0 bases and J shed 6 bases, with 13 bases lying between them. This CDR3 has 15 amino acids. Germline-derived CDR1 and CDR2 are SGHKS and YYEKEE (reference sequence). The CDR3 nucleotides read TGTGCCAGCAGCTTGGACCCGGGCCTGGCCAATGAGCAGTTCTTC. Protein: CASSLDPGLANEQFF.

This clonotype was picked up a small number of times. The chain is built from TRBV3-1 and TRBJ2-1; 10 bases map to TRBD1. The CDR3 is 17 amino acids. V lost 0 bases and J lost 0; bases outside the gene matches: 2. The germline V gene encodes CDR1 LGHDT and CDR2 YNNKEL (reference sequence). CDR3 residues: CASSQEGQGYSYNEQFF. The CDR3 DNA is TGTGCCAGCAGCCAAGAGGGACAGGGGTACTCCTACAATGAGCAGTTCTTC.

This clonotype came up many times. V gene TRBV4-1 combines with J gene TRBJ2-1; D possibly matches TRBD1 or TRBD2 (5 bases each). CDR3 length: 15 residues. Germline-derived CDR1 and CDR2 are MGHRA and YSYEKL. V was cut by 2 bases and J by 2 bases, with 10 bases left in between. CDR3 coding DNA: TGCGCCAGCAGCCAATCGCAGGGAGCCTACAATGAGCAGTTCTTC. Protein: CASSQSQGAYNEQFF.

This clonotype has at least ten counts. CDR3 coding DNA: TGCGCCAGCAGTGTGGCCCACAATCAGCCCCAGCATTTT. Translated, it gives CASSVAHNQPQHF. This rearrangement joins TRBV10-2 to TRBJ1-5; no definite D call. Per the germline V gene, CDR1 is WSHSY and CDR2 is SAAADI. The ends were cut back, 4 bases at V and 3 bases at J, with 7 bases in the middle. CDR3 length: 13 residues.

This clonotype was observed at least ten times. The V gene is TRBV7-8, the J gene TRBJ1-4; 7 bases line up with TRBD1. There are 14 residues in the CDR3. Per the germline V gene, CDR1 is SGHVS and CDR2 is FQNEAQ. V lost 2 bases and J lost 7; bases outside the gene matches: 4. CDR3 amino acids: CASSLRTGREKLFF. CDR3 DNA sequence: TGTGCCAGCAGCTTAAGGACAGGCCGTGAAAAACTGTTTTTT.

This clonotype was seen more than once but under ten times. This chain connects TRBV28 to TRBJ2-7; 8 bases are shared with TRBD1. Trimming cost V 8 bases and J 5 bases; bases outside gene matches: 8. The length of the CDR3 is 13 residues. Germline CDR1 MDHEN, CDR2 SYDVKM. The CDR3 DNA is TGTGCCAGCTTAGGACAGGGTCTTGACGAGCAGTACTTC. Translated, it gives CASLGQGLDEQYF.

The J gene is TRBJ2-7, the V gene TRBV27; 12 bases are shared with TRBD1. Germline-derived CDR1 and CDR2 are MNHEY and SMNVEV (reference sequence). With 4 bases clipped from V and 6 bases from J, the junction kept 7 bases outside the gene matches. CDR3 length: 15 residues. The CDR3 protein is CASSSGQGARGEQYF. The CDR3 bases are TGTGCCAGCAGTTCGGGACAGGGGGCGCGGGGCGAGCAGTACTTC.

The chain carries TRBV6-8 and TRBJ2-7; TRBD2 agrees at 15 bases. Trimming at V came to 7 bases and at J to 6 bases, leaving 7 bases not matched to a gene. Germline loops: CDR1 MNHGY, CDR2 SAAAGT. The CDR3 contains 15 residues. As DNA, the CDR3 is TGTGCCAGCACCCAGGGACTAGCGGGGGGAACCGAGCAGTACTTC. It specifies CASTQGLAGGTEQYF.

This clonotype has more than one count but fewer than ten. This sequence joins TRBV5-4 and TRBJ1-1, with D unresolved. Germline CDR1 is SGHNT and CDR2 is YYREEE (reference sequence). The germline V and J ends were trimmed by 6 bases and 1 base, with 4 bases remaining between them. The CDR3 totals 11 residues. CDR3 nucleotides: TGTGCCAGCACGGGGAACACTGAAGCTTTCTTT. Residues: CASTGNTEAFF.

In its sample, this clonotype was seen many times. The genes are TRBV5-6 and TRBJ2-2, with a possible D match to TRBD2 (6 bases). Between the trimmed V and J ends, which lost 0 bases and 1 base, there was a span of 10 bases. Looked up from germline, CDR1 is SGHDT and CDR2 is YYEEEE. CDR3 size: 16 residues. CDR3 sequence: CASSLDWGVNTGELFF. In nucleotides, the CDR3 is TGTGCCAGCAGCTTGGATTGGGGGGTGAACACCGGGGAGCTGTTTTTT.

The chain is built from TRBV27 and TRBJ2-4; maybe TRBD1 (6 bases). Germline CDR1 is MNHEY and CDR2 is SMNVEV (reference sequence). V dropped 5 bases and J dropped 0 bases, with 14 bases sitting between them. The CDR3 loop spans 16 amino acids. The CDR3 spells CASSKGGHIAKNIQYF. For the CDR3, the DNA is TGTGCCAGCAGTAAAGGGGGACATATAGCCAAAAACATTCAGTACTTC.